Sequencing of this TCR beta chain was carried out in a study of blood T cell repertoires in COVID-19. Study background: The cDNA or gDNA used as material had been derived from T cells, B-cell-depleted T cells, or PBMCs.

In the source study's methods: Reference gene primer amplification in the assay estimated nucleated cell counts. TCRdb keeps only in-frame clones here, not all; method: immunoSEQ multiplex PCR. The D gene and trimming were derived from the DNA, and the V and J assignments and clone size from that table. The sample records some 340,000 clones, about 83% being singletons. Germline trimming cut 3 bases from V and 5 bases from J; bases unmatched to any gene: 5. Germline lookup yields CDR1 SGDLS and CDR2 YYNGEE. CDR3 length: 14 residues. The sequenced material came from peripheral blood. This chain connects TRBV9 to TRBJ2-7, with TRBD2 matching 10 bases. The source is a man aged 25 to 45 with active or convalescent COVID-19. The CDR3 loop reads CASSAWTSGDEQYF. The CDR3 DNA sequence: TGTGCCAGCAGCGCTTGGACTAGCGGCGACGAGCAGTACTTC.